Listed below are T cell receptor beta chains from one sample, sequenced in a study of T cell clonotyping in hematopoietic cell transplantation. Some clones are missing from TCRdb's copy, which holds only in-frame ones; the method was immunoSEQ multiplex PCR. Found here are 35,000 to 50,000 clones, 95% of them singletons; the top ten hold approximately 0.9%. The material sequenced was peripheral blood mononuclear cells. The receptors come from a man aged 25-45 years in good health. Some clones in this sample may be carry-over from other donors' samples. Both conserved end residues are part of each CDR3. A D gene is named only where the DNA matches it firmly. Expanded clones get a size class; other rows say once, few or many, or leave the size out.

clone size	V gene	D gene	J gene	CDR3 protein	CDR3 DNA
.	TRBV27	.	TRBJ1-4	CASGLGVPNEKLFF	TGTGCCAGCGGTTTGGGGGTCCCTAATGAAAAACTGTTTTTT
.	TRBV2	TRBD1	TRBJ1-5	CASSVQGLGNQPQHF	TGTGCCAGCAGTGTACAGGGGTTGGGGAATCAGCCCCAGCATTTT
.	TRBV7-8	.	TRBJ1-1	CASSLEGNTEAFF	TGTGCCAGCAGCTTAGAGGGGAACACTGAAGCTTTCTTT
.	TRBV12-5	.	TRBJ2-3	CASGSHPKTGNFTDTQYF	TGTGCTAGTGGTTCCCACCCTAAGACTGGGAACTTCACAGATACGCAGTATTTT
.	TRBV7-2	.	TRBJ1-5	CASSLGPTGYSNQPQHF	TGTGCCAGCAGCTTAGGCCCTACAGGGTATAGCAATCAGCCCCAGCATTTT
.	TRBV4-1	.	TRBJ2-5	CASSRWEEETQYF	TGCGCCAGCAGCCGCTGGGAAGAAGAGACCCAGTACTTC
few	TRBV9	.	TRBJ1-4	CASSERQDPTFNEKLFF	TGTGCCAGCAGCGAGCGACAGGATCCGACCTTTAATGAAAAACTGTTTTTT
.	TRBV6-5	.	TRBJ1-2	CASSYMRAHGYTF	TGTGCCAGCAGTTACATGAGGGCGCATGGCTACACCTTC
.	TRBV6-5	.	TRBJ2-5	CASSYGTAEETQYF	TGTGCCAGCAGTTACGGGACCGCGGAAGAGACCCAGTACTTC
.	TRBV11-2	.	TRBJ1-1	CASSWGRNTEAFF	TGTGCCAGCAGCTGGGGCAGGAACACTGAAGCTTTCTTT
once	TRBV21-1	.	TRBJ2-7	CASSFWTSSGAQSHEQYF	TGTGCCAGCAGCTTTTGGACGTCTTCAGGGGCACAATCCCACGAGCAGTACTTC
.	TRBV11-2	TRBD1	TRBJ1-2	CASSLGTGLNYGYTF	TGTGCCAGCAGCCTCGGGACAGGACTTAACTATGGCTACACCTTC
once	TRBV29-1	TRBD2	TRBJ2-4	CSVEPSPSEGLAGGRLAKNIQYF	TGCAGCGTTGAGCCCTCCCCGTCGGAGGGTTTAGCGGGAGGGCGACTAGCCAAAAACATTCAGTACTTC
.	TRBV15	.	TRBJ1-4	CATSREYSTNEKLFF	TGTGCCACCAGCAGAGAATATTCAACTAATGAAAAACTGTTTTTT
.	TRBV5-1	.	TRBJ2-5	CASSPRSIEETQYF	TGCGCCAGCAGCCCGAGAAGTATCGAGGAGACCCAGTACTTC
.	TRBV11-2	.	TRBJ2-2	CASETQGFWNTGELFF	TGTGCCAGCGAAACCCAGGGATTTTGGAACACCGGGGAGCTGTTTTTT
once	TRBV14	TRBD1	TRBJ1-2	CASSTGTGVITGYTF	TGTGCCAGCAGTACCGGGACAGGGGTGATTACTGGCTACACCTTC
.	TRBV6-5	.	TRBJ1-1	CASSYSGTANTEAFF	TGTGCCAGCAGTTACTCAGGTACGGCGAACACTGAAGCTTTCTTT
.	TRBV5-1	TRBD2	TRBJ2-5	CASSSVRGGPETQYF	TGCGCCAGCAGCTCGGTGCGGGGGGGCCCAGAGACCCAGTACTTC
.	TRBV7-9	.	TRBJ2-2	CASSPGGGGTGELFF	TGTGCCAGCAGCCCTGGTGGAGGGGGCACCGGGGAGCTGTTTTTT
few	TRBV7-9	.	TRBJ1-1	CASSLRPDTEAFF	TGTGCCAGCAGCTTGCGTCCCGACACTGAAGCTTTCTTT
.	TRBV27	.	TRBJ1-1	CAPTNEGGPEAFF	TGTGCCCCGACTAACGAAGGAGGTCCTGAAGCTTTCTTT
.	TRBV5-1	TRBD1	TRBJ1-2	CASSSPVGGDYDGYTF	TGCGCCAGCAGCTCGCCGGTAGGGGGCGACTATGATGGCTACACCTTC
.	TRBV19	TRBD1	TRBJ1-5	CATGTGYNQPQHF	TGTGCCACAGGGACAGGATACAATCAGCCCCAGCATTTT
.	TRBV12-5	.	TRBJ2-2	CASGLVQGNTGELFF	TGTGCTAGTGGTTTGGTACAGGGCAACACCGGGGAGCTGTTTTTT
.	TRBV15	.	TRBJ1-5	CATSSTALAGTPQGNQPQHF	TGTGCCACCAGCAGTACCGCCCTCGCAGGAACTCCTCAGGGCAATCAGCCCCAGCATTTT
.	TRBV2	TRBD1	TRBJ2-7	CASRDTGGWGEQYF	TGTGCCAGCAGGGATACAGGGGGCTGGGGAGAGCAGTACTTC
.	TRBV7-6	.	TRBJ2-3	CASSLAQGAGTDTQYF	TGTGCCAGCAGCTTAGCTCAAGGCGCGGGCACAGATACGCAGTATTTT
.	TRBV5-6	.	TRBJ2-7	CASSLASGGSSYEQYF	TGTGCCAGCAGCTTGGCGTCCGGGGGTTCCTCCTACGAGCAGTACTTC
.	TRBV2	.	TRBJ1-3	CASSGEALGNTIYF	TGTGCCAGCAGCGGGGAGGCACTTGGAAACACCATATATTTT
few	TRBV7-3	TRBD2	TRBJ2-2	CASSLEGTSGVGELFF	TGTGCCAGCAGCTTAGAGGGGACTAGCGGGGTCGGGGAGCTGTTTTTT
.	TRBV11-3	TRBD1	TRBJ1-1	CASSSPGQGYNTEAFF	TGTGCCAGCAGCTCCCCGGGACAGGGGTATAACACTGAAGCTTTCTTT
.	TRBV2	TRBD1	TRBJ1-3	CASRLGTGGRGNTIYF	TGTGCCAGCAGACTAGGGACAGGGGGTAGGGGAAACACCATATATTTT
few	TRBV5-1	.	TRBJ2-7	CASSLNYFQYF	TGCGCCAGCAGCTTGAATTACTTCCAGTACTTC
.	TRBV12-5	.	TRBJ1-1	CASGLGQRLNTEAFF	TGTGCTAGTGGTTTGGGACAGAGATTGAACACTGAAGCTTTCTTT
.	TRBV19	.	TRBJ2-3	CASMGTDTQYF	TGTGCCAGTATGGGCACAGATACGCAGTATTTT
.	TRBV7-8	.	TRBJ1-3	CASSPDGLSGNTIYF	TGTGCCAGCAGCCCGGACGGCCTCTCTGGAAACACCATATATTTT
.	TRBV27	.	TRBJ2-7	CASSFSYEQYF	TGTGCCAGCAGTTTCTCCTACGAGCAGTACTTC
few	TRBV19	.	TRBJ1-5	CASRDTHQPQHF	TGTGCCAGCAGGGACACCCATCAGCCCCAGCATTTT
.	TRBV6-5	.	TRBJ1-6	CASSQDSTWGSPLHF	TGTGCCAGCAGTCAAGACTCCACATGGGGTTCACCCCTCCACTTT
.	TRBV11-2	.	TRBJ1-6	CASSLEWGNSPLHF	TGTGCCAGCAGCTTAGAGTGGGGGAATTCACCCCTCCACTTT
.	TRBV18	.	TRBJ1-4	CASSPRAADEKLFF	TGTGCCAGCTCACCACGGGCGGCTGATGAAAAACTGTTTTTT
.	TRBV7-8	TRBD1	TRBJ1-1	CASSLFRDRAPEAFF	TGTGCCAGCAGCTTGTTCCGGGACAGGGCCCCTGAAGCTTTCTTT
.	TRBV9	TRBD2	TRBJ2-3	CASSVGLTGGIGTDTQYF	TGTGCCAGCAGCGTAGGTTTAACGGGAGGGATTGGAACAGATACGCAGTATTTT
.	TRBV11-3	TRBD2	TRBJ2-2	CASSSGTGELFF	TGTGCCAGCAGTAGCGGGACCGGGGAGCTGTTTTTT
.	TRBV12-5	.	TRBJ1-1	CASGPRGGTEAFF	TGTGCTAGTGGTCCTCGAGGGGGCACTGAAGCTTTCTTT
.	TRBV6-5	TRBD1	TRBJ1-3	CASRGGFSGNTIYF	TGTGCCAGCAGAGGGGGCTTCTCTGGAAACACCATATATTTT
.	TRBV29-1	.	TRBJ2-5	CSVGKGGETQYF	TGCAGCGTCGGAAAGGGGGGAGAGACCCAGTACTTC
.	TRBV9	TRBD2	TRBJ2-3	CASSLAGVGTDTQYF	TGTGCCAGCAGCCTAGCGGGAGTGGGTACAGATACGCAGTATTTT
.	TRBV10-3	.	TRBJ2-3	CAIRRTPTSTDTQYF	TGTGCCATCAGGAGGACTCCCACTAGCACAGATACGCAGTATTTT
.	TRBV11-2	TRBD1	TRBJ1-2	CASSQGARYGYTF	TGTGCCAGCAGCCAGGGGGCACGCTATGGCTACACCTTC
.	TRBV6-1	TRBD2	TRBJ2-3	CASSEIRGGSGTDTQYF	TGTGCCAGCAGTGAAATTCGCGGGGGGTCTGGCACAGATACGCAGTATTTT
.	TRBV2	.	TRBJ1-2	CASSGGRQISGYTF	TGTGCCAGCAGTGGGGGCAGGCAGATATCTGGCTACACCTTC